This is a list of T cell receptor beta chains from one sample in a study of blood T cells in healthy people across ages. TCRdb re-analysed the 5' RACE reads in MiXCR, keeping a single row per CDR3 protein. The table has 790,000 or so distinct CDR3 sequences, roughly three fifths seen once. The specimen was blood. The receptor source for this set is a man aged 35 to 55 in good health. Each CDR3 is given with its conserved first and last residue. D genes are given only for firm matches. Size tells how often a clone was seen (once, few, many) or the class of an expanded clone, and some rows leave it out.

cdr3_aa: CASSTGFPSGVWYF; cdr3_nt: TGTGCCAGCAGCACGGGATTTCCTTCTGGAGTGTGGTACTTC; d_call: -; clone_size: once; j_call: TRBJ2-4; v_call: TRBV6-6
cdr3_aa: CASSTQQGAFGYTF; cdr3_nt: TGTGCCAGCAGTACACAGCAGGGAGCGTTTGGCTACACCTTC; d_call: -; clone_size: -; j_call: TRBJ1-2; v_call: TRBV6-1
cdr3_aa: CSARGEQQGGRSPLHF; cdr3_nt: TGCAGTGCTAGAGGGGAACAACAGGGGGGTCGGTCACCCCTCCACTTT; d_call: TRBD1; clone_size: -; j_call: TRBJ1-6; v_call: TRBV20-1
cdr3_aa: CASSSQGGNSPLHF; cdr3_nt: TGTGCCAGCAGCTCGCAGGGAGGTAATTCACCCCTCCACTTT; d_call: -; clone_size: few; j_call: TRBJ1-6; v_call: TRBV7-3
cdr3_aa: CASSQVEGDNQPQHF; cdr3_nt: TGTGCCAGCAGCCAAGTGGAGGGGGACAATCAGCCCCAGCATTTT; d_call: -; clone_size: -; j_call: TRBJ1-5; v_call: TRBV4-2
cdr3_aa: CASSGDREGSSEQFF; cdr3_nt: TGTGCCAGCAGTGGGGACAGGGAGGGCTCGAGTGAGCAGTTCTTC; d_call: TRBD1; clone_size: -; j_call: TRBJ2-1; v_call: TRBV12-3/TRBV12-4
cdr3_aa: CASSVGTQGRTLYGYTF; cdr3_nt: TGCGCCAGCAGCGTTGGGACCCAGGGACGGACGCTCTATGGCTACACCTTC; d_call: -; clone_size: -; j_call: TRBJ1-2; v_call: TRBV5-1
cdr3_aa: CASSSPFAQETQYF; cdr3_nt: TGTGCCAGCAGCTCTCCGTTTGCCCAAGAGACCCAGTACTTC; d_call: -; clone_size: -; j_call: TRBJ2-5; v_call: TRBV7-2
cdr3_aa: CSVRSGTYNEQFF; cdr3_nt: TGCAGCGTTAGATCGGGGACCTACAATGAGCAGTTCTTC; d_call: -; clone_size: -; j_call: TRBJ2-1; v_call: TRBV29-1
cdr3_aa: CSATRLAGGLYEQYF; cdr3_nt: TGCAGTGCTACCCGTCTAGCGGGAGGACTCTACGAGCAGTACTTC; d_call: TRBD2; clone_size: few; j_call: TRBJ2-7; v_call: TRBV20-1
cdr3_aa: CASKRESYEQYF; cdr3_nt: TGTGCCAGCAAGCGGGAGTCCTACGAGCAGTACTTC; d_call: TRBD2; clone_size: once; j_call: TRBJ2-7; v_call: TRBV6-2/TRBV6-3
cdr3_aa: CASSLDDRFTDTQYF; cdr3_nt: TGTGCCAGCAGTCTGGACGACAGATTCACAGATACGCAGTATTTT; d_call: -; clone_size: -; j_call: TRBJ2-3; v_call: TRBV28
cdr3_aa: CASRERLAGVNEQFF; cdr3_nt: TGTGCCAGCAGAGAAAGACTAGCGGGTGTAAATGAGCAGTTCTTC; d_call: TRBD2; clone_size: -; j_call: TRBJ2-1; v_call: TRBV7-2
cdr3_aa: CASSDQGVLPYEQYF; cdr3_nt: TGTGCCAGCAGTGACCAGGGGGTGCTCCCTTACGAGCAGTACTTC; d_call: TRBD1; clone_size: -; j_call: TRBJ2-7; v_call: TRBV6-1
cdr3_aa: CASSLPGAGETQYF; cdr3_nt: TGTGCCAGCAGTTTACCGGGGGCTGGGGAGACCCAGTACTTC; d_call: -; clone_size: -; j_call: TRBJ2-5; v_call: TRBV28
cdr3_aa: CASSPGLADAYEQYF; cdr3_nt: TGTGCCAGCAGCCCCGGACTAGCGGACGCCTACGAGCAGTACTTC; d_call: TRBD2; clone_size: -; j_call: TRBJ2-7; v_call: TRBV12-3/TRBV12-4
cdr3_aa: CASSAAETQYF; cdr3_nt: TGTGCCAGCAGTGCAGCTGAGACCCAGTACTTC; d_call: -; clone_size: -; j_call: TRBJ2-5; v_call: TRBV2
cdr3_aa: CSAPRLADPKEEQYF; cdr3_nt: TGCAGTGCTCCTCGACTAGCGGACCCGAAGGAGGAGCAGTACTTC; d_call: TRBD2; clone_size: -; j_call: TRBJ2-5; v_call: TRBV20-1